The rows below give T cell receptor beta chains drawn from one sample of a study of blood T cell repertoires in COVID-19. TCRdb keeps only in-frame clones here, not all; method: immunoSEQ multiplex PCR. Seen here are a few hundred thousand clones, 70% to 90% observed once, and the top ten hold about 1%. Sequenced input: peripheral blood. These receptors all stem from a human donor with COVID-19, enrolled during active disease. The donor label of this sample is uncertain. Each CDR3 is given with its conserved first and last residue. The order of the fields is J gene, CDR3 length, V gene, CDR3 protein.

>TRBJ2-1|17|TRBV6-2/TRBV6-3
CASSYSARDRYSNEQFF
>TRBJ1-5|15|TRBV28
CASSLGGGLNQPQHF
>TRBJ1-2|13|TRBV30
CAWNIGTDYGYTF
>TRBJ1-5|15|TRBV3-1/TRBV3-2
CASSPGRATNQPQHF
>TRBJ1-1|12|TRBV19
CASRAVETEAFF
>TRBJ1-2|14|TRBV30
CAWSVVGPQGGYTF
>TRBJ1-1|15|TRBV2
CASCNQGGAETEAFF
>TRBJ2-7|15|TRBV28
CASSFQGDGRYEQYF
>TRBJ2-3|13|TRBV24-1
CAISREATDTQYF
>TRBJ2-1|17|TRBV7-7
CASSSRGHPSSYNEQFF
>TRBJ2-7|16|TRBV3-1/TRBV3-2
CASSQQGTAPTYEQYF
>TRBJ2-6|18|TRBV25-1
CASSGGGQGAPGANVLTF
>TRBJ1-2|12|TRBV29-1
CSASGGDYGYTF
>TRBJ1-4|15|TRBV28
CASSFLGVLGEKLFF
>TRBJ1-1|15|TRBV6-5
CASSYGDTRNTEAFF
>TRBJ2-7|14|TRBV11-2
CASSPNSGSYEQYF
>TRBJ2-1|14|TRBV25-1
CASRGGKKHNEQFF
>TRBJ2-1|14|TRBV2
CASSIRSGGNEQFF
>TRBJ2-2|16|TRBV7-3
CASSLNPSGSAGELFF
>TRBJ2-1|12|TRBV5-6
CASSLFRSGQFF
>TRBJ2-1|16|TRBV7-2
CASSSPRGSSYNEQFF
>TRBJ2-1|18|TRBV3-1/TRBV3-2
CASSQGRANPAGAHEQFF
>TRBJ1-2|13|TRBV28
CASSLRGGGGYTF